This section outlines one T cell receptor (beta chain) sequence together with its context. Its target is not known. The record originates from a study of naive and memory T cell subsets. Overall study results and limits: From naive to CM, EM and EMRA, diversity decreased and Gini increased.

The CDR3 loop spans 14 amino acids. CDR1 is MDHEN and CDR2 is SYDVKM in the germline V gene. With 6 bases removed from V and 3 bases from J, the gap between germline ends came to 15 bases. An equimolar mix of two oligonucleotides served as the beta constant-region primer for TRBC1 and TRBC2. Ligated cDNA was amplified by four rounds of PCR with nested alpha and beta constant-region primers and SP2. One entry per CDR3 protein results from TCRdb running MiXCR on the UMI-ligation and nested PCR reads. Among about 120,000 distinct CDR3 sequences listed, 36% were seen once. This receptor was obtained from a human donor in good health. The chain links TRBV28 to TRBJ2-7; D is uncertain. The sequenced sample was central memory CD4+ T cells from blood. The CDR3 sequence is CASSLPARLYEQYF. The DNA for the CDR3 is TGTGCCAGCAGCCTCCCGGCAAGGCTCTACGAGCAGTACTTC.